These 17 T cell receptor beta chains share one sample of origin, sequenced in a study of blood T cell repertoires in COVID-19. Profiled with immunoSEQ multiplex PCR; TCRdb holds only in-frame clones, not every one. The repertoire has some 220,000 clones, approximately 90% of them found once; the top ten carry under 4%. Sequencing was carried out using PBMCs or T cells enriched from blood (not recorded which). The receptors come from a woman aged 40 to 50 with acute COVID-19.

The chain links TRBV7-6 to TRBJ2-2; D call uncertain. Germline V gene data show CDR1 as SGHVS and CDR2 as FNYEAQ. This CDR3 region has 13 residues. The V gene lost 1 base and the J gene lost 6 bases, with 6 bases spanning the gap. CDR3 sequence (DNA): TGTGCCAGCAGCTTAGGAGGATCCGGGGAGCTGTTTTTT. It encodes CASSLGGSGELFF.

V usage is TRBV5-5 and J usage is TRBJ1-1; D uncertain. CDR3 size: 13 residues. From germline, CDR1 is SGHKS and CDR2 YYEKEE (reference sequence). V was pared by 6 bases and J by 0 bases, with 9 bases between. CDR3 sequence reads: CASNAYLNTEAFF. The CDR3 region has the DNA TGTGCCAGCAACGCCTACTTGAACACTGAAGCTTTCTTT.

The V gene is TRBV30, the J gene TRBJ1-2; D is uncertain. Between the trimmed V and J ends, which lost 4 bases and 2 bases, there was a span of 8 bases. Germline CDR1 reads GTSNPN; CDR2 reads SVGIG (reference sequence). The CDR3 length is 12 residues. The CDR3 loop is CAWTKENYGYTF. In DNA form, the CDR3 reads TGTGCCTGGACCAAGGAGAACTATGGCTACACCTTC.

The chain carries TRBV7-9 and TRBJ2-5, with a possible D match to TRBD2 (5 bases). CDR3 length equals 13 residues. V shed 3 bases and J shed 2 bases, with 7 bases lying between them. Germline V gene sequence: CDR1 SEHNR, CDR2 FQNEAQ (reference sequence). Here the CDR3 reads CASSLTTQETQYF. The DNA for the CDR3 is TGTGCCAGCAGCTTGACTACACAAGAGACCCAGTACTTC.

The CDR3 sequence is CATSQQGSSGYTF. The CDR3 coding sequence is TGTGCCACCAGCCAACAGGGAAGCTCTGGCTACACCTTC. The chain recombines TRBV15 with TRBJ1-2, with D perhaps TRBD1 (6 bases). Deletions cut 5 bases from V and 7 bases from J, with 14 bases between. The V gene's germline CDR1 is LNHNV and CDR2 YYDKDF (reference sequence). This CDR3 region has 13 residues.

The chain links TRBV5-1 to TRBJ1-1; D unresolved. The CDR3 contains 16 residues. The germline V gene has CDR1 SGHRS and CDR2 YFSETQ. Deletions cut 0 bases from V and 2 bases from J, with 14 bases between. The CDR3 sequence: CASSLAVGRANTEAFF. The CDR3 coding sequence is TGCGCCAGCAGCTTGGCGGTCGGGAGGGCAAACACTGAAGCTTTCTTT.

Concerning this clone itself: The sample holds other DNA sequences that translate to the same CDR3. The V call is TRBV5-1, the J call TRBJ2-5; D might be TRBD2 (5 bases). Germline-derived CDR1 and CDR2 are SGHRS and YFSETQ. CDR3 length: 14 amino acids. The V end lost 0 bases, the J end lost 1 base, and 7 bases lay between the germline ends. The DNA of the CDR3 is TGCGCCAGCAGCTTGGGACTACCCCAAGAGACCCAGTACTTC. This translates into CASSLGLPQETQYF. Using reference TRBV5-1 and TRBJ2-5 for the parts outside the CDR3, the full variable domain is KAGVTQTPRYLIKTRGQQVTLSCSPISGHRSVSWYQQTPGQGLQFLFEYFSETQRNKGNFPGRFSGRQFSNSRSEMNVSTLELGDSALYLCASSLGLPQETQYFGPGTRLLVL.

The V call is TRBV7-8, the J call TRBJ1-2; D is unresolved. The CDR3 has 14 amino acids. Germline V lookup: CDR1 SGHVS, CDR2 FQNEAQ. V lost 5 bases to trimming and J lost 4 bases, with 14 bases between them. The CDR3 spells CASSARTTFYGYTF. CDR3 DNA sequence: TGTGCCAGCAGCGCGAGAACCACCTTCTATGGCTACACCTTC.

V gene TRBV4-1 combines with J gene TRBJ1-1; no firm D call. Trimming cost V 0 bases and J 5 bases, with 7 bases left between them. This CDR3 region has 13 residues. Looked up from germline, CDR1 is MGHRA and CDR2 is YSYEKL. CDR3 sequence: CASSQEAITEAFF. CDR3 bases: TGCGCCAGCAGCCAAGAAGCAATTACTGAAGCTTTCTTT.

This clone was seen a single time. V and J are TRBV19 and TRBJ2-7, with 7 bases matching TRBD1. This CDR3 has 14 residues. V was clipped by 5 bases and J by 4 bases; unmatched bases: 8. CDR1 is LNHDA, CDR2 SQIVND, per germline (reference sequence). The CDR3: CASSSTTGRYEQYF. CDR3 DNA sequence: TGTGCCAGTAGTTCTACGACAGGGCGGTACGAGCAGTACTTC.

V is TRBV24-1 and J is TRBJ2-2; the match to TRBD1 covers 7 bases. CDR1 KGHDR and CDR2 SFDVKD come from the germline V gene. The CDR3 consists of 13 residues. V dropped 11 bases and J dropped 4; count of bases not matched to a gene: 6. The CDR3: CAIGDSPTGELFF. The CDR3 nucleotides are TGTGCCATTGGGGACAGCCCCACCGGGGAGCTGTTTTTT.

The chain recombines TRBV27 with TRBJ2-3; 10 bases fit TRBD2. The CDR3 has 16 residues. V shed 2 bases, J shed 6 bases, and the junction held 8 bases outside the gene matches. In germline, CDR1 is MNHEY, CDR2 SMNVEV (reference sequence). The CDR3 is CASSLTGTSVSDTQYF. The CDR3 nucleotides read TGTGCCAGCAGTTTAACCGGGACTAGCGTTTCTGATACGCAGTATTTT.

This chain joins TRBV7-8 and TRBJ2-7, with D possibly TRBD1 on 6 matching bases. CDR1 SGHVS and CDR2 FQNEAQ come from the germline V gene. There are 15 residues in the CDR3. With 5 bases removed from V and 0 bases from J, the gap between germline ends came to 14 bases. In nucleotides, the CDR3 is TGTGCCAGCAGCCCAGGGGCCGGATTCTCCTACGAGCAGTACTTC. It codes for CASSPGAGFSYEQYF.

The chain recombines TRBV14 with TRBJ2-7; the match to TRBD2 covers 9 bases. Losses at the gene ends were 1 base for V and 6 bases for J; bases not matched to a gene: 10. Germline CDR1 reads SGHDN; CDR2 reads FVKESK. The CDR3 has 16 residues. The CDR3 region is CASSQGAAGGTFEQYV. CDR3 DNA: TGTGCCAGCAGCCAAGGTGCAGCGGGGGGTACCTTCGAGCAGTACGTC.

The V and J genes are TRBV12-3 or TRBV12-4 and TRBJ1-1; 7 bases fit TRBD1. The trim removed 7 bases at V and 5 bases at J, leaving 4 bases unmatched. This CDR3 has 12 residues. Here the CDR3 reads CASTRQGTEAFF. As DNA, the CDR3 is TGTGCCAGCACAAGACAGGGAACTGAAGCTTTCTTT.

This clone was picked up a small number of times. CDR3 in amino acids: CASSLVPGPARETQYF. In DNA, the CDR3 is TGTGCCAGCAGCCTGGTCCCAGGGCCGGCAAGGGAGACCCAGTACTTC. The V and J genes are TRBV5-6 and TRBJ2-5, with D possibly TRBD1 on 5 matching bases. This CDR3 has 16 residues. V was shortened by 4 bases and J by 5 bases, with 21 bases between the two germline ends. CDR1 is SGHDT, CDR2 YYEEEE, per germline. The variable domain in full, with the rest retrieved from reference TRBV5-6 and TRBJ2-5, is DAGVTQSPTHLIKTRGQQVTLRCSPKSGHDTVSWYQQALGQGPQFIFQYYEEEERQRGNFPDRFSGHQFPNYSSELNVNALLLGDSALYLCASSLVPGPARETQYFGPGTRLLVL.

The gene calls are TRBV10-3 and TRBJ2-1; D perhaps matches TRBD2 (5 bases). The CDR3 loop spans 15 amino acids. Germline CDR1 ENHRY, CDR2 SYGVKD. V was shortened by 4 bases and J by 7 bases, with 17 bases between the two germline ends. The CDR3 DNA reads TGTGCCATCAGTGCCGGGATTACGATGGGTAATGAGCAGTTCTTC. It yields the protein CAISAGITMGNEQFF.